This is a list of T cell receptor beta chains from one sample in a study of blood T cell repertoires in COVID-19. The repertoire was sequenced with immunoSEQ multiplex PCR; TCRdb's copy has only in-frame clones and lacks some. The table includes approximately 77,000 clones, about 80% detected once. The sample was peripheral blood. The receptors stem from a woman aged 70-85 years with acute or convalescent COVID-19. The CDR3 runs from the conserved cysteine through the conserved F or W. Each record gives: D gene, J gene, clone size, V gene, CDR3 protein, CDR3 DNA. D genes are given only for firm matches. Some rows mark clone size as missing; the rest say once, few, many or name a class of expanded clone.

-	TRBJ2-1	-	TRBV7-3	CASSVMESNEQFF	TGTGCCAGCAGCGTTATGGAGTCCAATGAGCAGTTCTTC
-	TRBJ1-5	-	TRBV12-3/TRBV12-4	CASSLGSGQPQHF	TGTGCCAGCAGTCTCGGGTCGGGTCAGCCCCAGCATTTT
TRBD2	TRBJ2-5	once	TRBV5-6	CASSWTSGGGKTQYF	TGTGCCAGCAGCTGGACTAGCGGGGGGGGAAAGACCCAGTACTTC
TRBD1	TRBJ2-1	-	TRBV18	CASSPDRVGNEQFF	TGTGCCAGCTCACCAGACAGGGTCGGGAATGAGCAGTTCTTC
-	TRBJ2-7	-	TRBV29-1	CSVKQPNSYEQYF	TGCAGCGTTAAACAGCCAAACTCCTACGAGCAGTACTTC
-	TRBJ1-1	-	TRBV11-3	CASSARQANTEAFF	TGTGCCAGCAGCGCCCGACAGGCGAACACTGAAGCTTTCTTT
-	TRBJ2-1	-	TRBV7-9	CASSSAQGSLALNEQFF	TGTGCCAGCAGCTCTGCACAGGGTAGTCTCGCCTTAAATGAGCAGTTCTTC
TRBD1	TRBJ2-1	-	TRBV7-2	CASSIQGRNEQFF	TGTGCCAGCAGCATACAGGGGAGAAATGAGCAGTTCTTC
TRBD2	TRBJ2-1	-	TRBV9	CASSVEPSGYNEQFF	TGTGCCAGCAGCGTAGAACCTAGCGGGTACAATGAGCAGTTCTTC
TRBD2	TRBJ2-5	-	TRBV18	CASTGGKETQYF	TGTGCCAGCACCGGGGGGAAGGAGACCCAGTACTTC
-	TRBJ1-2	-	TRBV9	CASSKDPSGNYGYTF	TGTGCCAGCAGCAAGGACCCCTCAGGGAACTATGGCTACACCTTC
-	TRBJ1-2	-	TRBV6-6	CASSSQGPLYGYTF	TGTGCCAGCAGTTCCCAGGGCCCCCTCTATGGCTACACCTTC
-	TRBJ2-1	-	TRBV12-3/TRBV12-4	CASTTYNEQFF	TGTGCCAGCACCACCTACAATGAGCAGTTCTTC
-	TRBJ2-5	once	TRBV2	CASRPSGVLGETQYF	TGTGCCAGCAGGCCGTCGGGGGTACTTGGGGAGACCCAGTACTTC
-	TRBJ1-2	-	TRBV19	CASSNTGLGYTF	TGTGCCAGTAGTAATACAGGGCTCGGCTACACCTTC
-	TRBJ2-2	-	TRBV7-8	CASSAFDGLGDGELFF	TGTGCCAGCAGCGCCTTCGATGGGTTGGGCGACGGGGAGCTGTTTTTT
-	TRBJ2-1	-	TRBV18	CASSLITGLGDSYNEQFF	TGTGCCAGCTCACTAATTACAGGGTTGGGGGACTCCTACAATGAGCAGTTCTTC
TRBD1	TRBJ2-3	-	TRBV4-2	CASSQDKDRYTDTQYF	TGTGCCAGCAGCCAAGATAAGGACAGGTACACAGATACGCAGTATTTT
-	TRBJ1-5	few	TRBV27	CASSISLGRIQPQHF	TGTGCCAGCAGCATTAGCTTAGGGAGAATACAGCCCCAGCATTTT
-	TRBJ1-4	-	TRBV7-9	CASSFGQVEKLFF	TGTGCCAGCAGCTTTGGCCAGGTAGAAAAACTGTTTTTT
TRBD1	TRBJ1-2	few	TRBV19	CASSIDYRGGYGYTF	TGTGCCAGTAGTATAGATTACAGGGGTGGCTATGGCTACACCTTC
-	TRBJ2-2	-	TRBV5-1	CASSLVGGNTGELFF	TGCGCCAGCAGCTTGGTGGGGGGGAACACCGGGGAGCTGTTTTTT
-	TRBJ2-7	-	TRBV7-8	CASSYRGPEQYF	TGTGCCAGCAGCTACCGTGGCCCCGAGCAGTACTTC
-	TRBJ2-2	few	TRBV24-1	CATSEIDNTGELFF	TGTGCCACCAGTGAAATAGATAACACCGGGGAGCTGTTTTTT
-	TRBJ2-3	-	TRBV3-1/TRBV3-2	CASSPYRGSTDTQYF	TGTGCCAGCAGCCCTTACCGGGGGAGCACAGATACGCAGTATTTT
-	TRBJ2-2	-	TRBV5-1	CASSYIQGNTGELFF	TGCGCCAGCAGCTACATACAGGGTAACACCGGGGAGCTGTTTTTT
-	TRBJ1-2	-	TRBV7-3	CASSPNTGPGGYTF	TGTGCCAGCAGCCCGAATACAGGGCCGGGTGGCTACACCTTC
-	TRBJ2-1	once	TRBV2	CASTQGPNEQFF	TGTGCCAGCACACAGGGACCGAATGAGCAGTTCTTC
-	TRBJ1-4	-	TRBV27	CASSFNTGTNEKLFF	TGTGCCAGCAGTTTCAACACGGGAACTAATGAAAAACTGTTTTTT
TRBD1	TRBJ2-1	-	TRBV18	CASSPGQGVYNEQFF	TGTGCCAGCTCACCTGGACAGGGGGTTTACAATGAGCAGTTCTTC
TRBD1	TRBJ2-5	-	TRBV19	CASSPGQNQETQYF	TGTGCCAGTAGTCCGGGACAGAACCAAGAGACCCAGTACTTC
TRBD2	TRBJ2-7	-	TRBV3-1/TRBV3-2	CASSRGAGEQYF	TGTGCCAGCAGCCGAGGAGCGGGGGAGCAGTACTTC
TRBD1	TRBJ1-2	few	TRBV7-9	CASSGQGSYYGYTF	TGTGCCAGCAGCGGACAGGGTAGCTATTATGGCTACACCTTC
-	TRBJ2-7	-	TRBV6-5	CASSTPGAEQYF	TGTGCCAGCAGTACGCCAGGGGCCGAGCAGTACTTC
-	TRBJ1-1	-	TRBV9	CASSFPLGPEAFF	TGTGCCAGCAGCTTCCCTTTGGGGCCTGAAGCTTTCTTT
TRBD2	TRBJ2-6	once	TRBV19	CASSIDLAGAISGANVLTF	TGTGCCAGTAGTATAGATCTAGCGGGGGCCATCTCTGGGGCCAACGTCCTGACTTTC
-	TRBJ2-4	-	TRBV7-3	CASSLIGSGGDIQYF	TGTGCCAGCAGCTTAATAGGGTCCGGAGGGGACATTCAGTACTTC
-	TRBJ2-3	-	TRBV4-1	CASSQEDQGTPDTQYF	TGCGCCAGCAGCCAAGAAGATCAGGGGACCCCAGATACGCAGTATTTT
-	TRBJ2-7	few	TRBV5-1	CASSTGTISSYEQYF	TGCGCCAGCAGCACCGGGACAATTAGCTCCTACGAGCAGTACTTC
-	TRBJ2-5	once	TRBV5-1	CASSLNIQETQYF	TGCGCCAGCAGCTTGAATATACAAGAGACCCAGTACTTC
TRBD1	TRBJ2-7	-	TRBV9	CASSVEQGLLGEQYF	TGTGCCAGCAGCGTAGAACAGGGGCTTCTTGGAGAGCAGTACTTC
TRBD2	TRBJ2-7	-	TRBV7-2	CASSFAGLSTYEQYF	TGTGCCAGCAGCTTCGCGGGACTATCTACCTACGAGCAGTACTTC